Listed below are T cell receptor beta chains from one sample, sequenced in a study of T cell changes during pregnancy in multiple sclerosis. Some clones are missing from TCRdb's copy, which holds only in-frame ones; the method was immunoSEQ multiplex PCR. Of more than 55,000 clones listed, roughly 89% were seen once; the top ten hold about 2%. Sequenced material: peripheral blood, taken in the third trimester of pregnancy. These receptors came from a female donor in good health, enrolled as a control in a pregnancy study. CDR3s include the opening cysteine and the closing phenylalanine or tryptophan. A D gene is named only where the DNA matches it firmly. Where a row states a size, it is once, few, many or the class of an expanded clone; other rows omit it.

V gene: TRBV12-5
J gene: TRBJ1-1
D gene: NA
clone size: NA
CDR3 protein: CASVSNRVGTEAFF
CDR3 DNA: TGTGCTAGTGTCTCGAACAGGGTCGGCACTGAAGCTTTCTTT

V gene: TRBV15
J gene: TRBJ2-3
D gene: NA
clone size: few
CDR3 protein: CATSRDGIEGNTQYF
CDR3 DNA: TGTGCCACCAGCAGAGATGGTATTGAGGGTAATACGCAGTATTTT

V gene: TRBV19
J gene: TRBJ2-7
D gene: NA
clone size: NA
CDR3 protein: CAAGTLGEQYF
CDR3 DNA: TGTGCCGCCGGGACTCTGGGTGAGCAGTACTTC

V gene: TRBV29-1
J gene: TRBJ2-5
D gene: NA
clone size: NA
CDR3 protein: CSVIFQGREQYF
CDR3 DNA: TGCAGCGTCATATTCCAGGGGAGAGAGCAGTACTTC

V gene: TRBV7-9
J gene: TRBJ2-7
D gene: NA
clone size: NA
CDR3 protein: CASSHAGTSKGAAYEQYF
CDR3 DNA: TGTGCCAGCAGCCATGCAGGGACTAGTAAGGGGGCCGCCTACGAGCAGTACTTC

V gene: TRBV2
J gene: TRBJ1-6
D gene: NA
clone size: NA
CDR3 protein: CASRTGHNSPLHF
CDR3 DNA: TGTGCCAGCAGGACAGGTCATAATTCACCCCTCCACTTT

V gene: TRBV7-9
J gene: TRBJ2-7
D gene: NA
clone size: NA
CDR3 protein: CASSWTPSPEQYF
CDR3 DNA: TGTGCCAGCAGTTGGACACCTTCGCCCGAGCAGTACTTC

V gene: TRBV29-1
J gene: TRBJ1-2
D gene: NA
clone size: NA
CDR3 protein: CSVEDRRLSGYTF
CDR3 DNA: TGCAGCGTTGAAGATAGACGACTGAGCGGCTACACCTTC

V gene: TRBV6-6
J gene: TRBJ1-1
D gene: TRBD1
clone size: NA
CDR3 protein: CASSSRDSTEAFF
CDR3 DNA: TGTGCCAGCAGTTCGCGGGACAGCACTGAAGCTTTCTTT

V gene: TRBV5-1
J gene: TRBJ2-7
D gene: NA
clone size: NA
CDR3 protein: CASSLEGRYEQYF
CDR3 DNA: TGCGCCAGCAGCTTGGAAGGGAGGTACGAGCAGTACTTC

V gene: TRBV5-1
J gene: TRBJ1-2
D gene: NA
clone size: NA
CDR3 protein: CASSLEGTPSPNYGYTF
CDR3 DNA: TGCGCCAGCAGCTTGGAAGGGACACCCTCCCCTAACTATGGCTACACCTTC

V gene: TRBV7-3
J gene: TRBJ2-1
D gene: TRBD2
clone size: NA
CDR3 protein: CASSLPEASGSEQFF
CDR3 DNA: TGTGCCAGCAGCCTCCCGGAGGCTAGCGGGAGTGAGCAGTTCTTC

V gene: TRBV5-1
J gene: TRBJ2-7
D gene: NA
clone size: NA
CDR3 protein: CASSFSGSYEQYF
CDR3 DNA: TGCGCCAGCAGCTTCAGCGGTTCCTACGAGCAGTACTTC